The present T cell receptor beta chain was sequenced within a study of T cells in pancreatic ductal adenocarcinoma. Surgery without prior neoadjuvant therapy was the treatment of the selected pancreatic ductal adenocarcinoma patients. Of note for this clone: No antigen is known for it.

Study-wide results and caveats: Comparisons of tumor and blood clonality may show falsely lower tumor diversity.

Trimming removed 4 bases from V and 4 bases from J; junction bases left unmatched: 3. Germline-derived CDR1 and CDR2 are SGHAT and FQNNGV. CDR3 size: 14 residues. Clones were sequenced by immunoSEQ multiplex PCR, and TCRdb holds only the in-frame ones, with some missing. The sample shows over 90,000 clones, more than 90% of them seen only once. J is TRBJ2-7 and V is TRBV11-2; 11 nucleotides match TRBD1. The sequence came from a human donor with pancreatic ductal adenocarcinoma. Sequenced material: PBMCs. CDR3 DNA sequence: TGTGCCAGCAGCTCCGGGACAGGGGGTTACGAGCAGTACTTC. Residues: CASSSGTGGYEQYF. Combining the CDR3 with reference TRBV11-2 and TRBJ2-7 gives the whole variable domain EAGVAQSPRYKIIEKRQSVAFWCNPISGHATLYWYQQILGQGPKLLIQFQNNGVVDDSQLPKDRFSAERLKGVDSTLKIQPAKLEDSAVYLCASSSGTGGYEQYFGPGTRLTVT.